This TCR beta chain was recovered during a study of T cells in localized non-small cell lung cancer. A remark on this clone: Its antigen is currently unknown.

Clones were read by immunoSEQ multiplex PCR, and TCRdb kept only the in-frame ones, dropping some. The table has around 140,000 clones, more than 80% seen once; the top ten hold over 1.5%. Regarding the study as a whole: Sequencing covered just one tumor region, so heterogeneity cannot be ruled out. In adjacent lung appeared a median roughly 56 of the top 100 tumor clones. Uninvolved adjacent lung had higher T cell clonality than tumor and all other tissues.

The V gene's germline CDR1 is SGHRS and CDR2 YFSETQ. V lost 4 bases, J lost 0 bases, and 4 bases stayed unmatched. CDR3 length: 17 residues. This receptor was taken from a female donor older than 55 with stage I lung adenocarcinoma. Sequenced here: peripheral blood, sampled before any cancer treatment. The chain combines TRBV5-1 with TRBJ2-7; 16 nucleotides match TRBD2. CDR3 DNA: TGCGCCAGCAGCGAGGGACTAGCGGGAGGGTACTCCTACGAGCAGTACTTC. It encodes CASSEGLAGGYSYEQYF.